Included here is one T cell receptor beta chain sequence, with context. The V end was cut by 0 bases, the J end by 6 bases, with 11 bases between. Germline CDR1 is SGHVS and CDR2 is FQNEAQ. This CDR3 contains 14 residues. The authors' processing: The authors estimated nucleated cell counts from reference gene primer amplification. Sequenced by immunoSEQ multiplex PCR; TCRdb stores in-frame clones only, minus some. V and J calls and clone size come straight from that table; D and trimming were deduced from the DNA. Of approximately 500,000 clones listed, roughly 89% are singletons. The data belong to a study of blood T cell repertoires in COVID-19. About the study: Nucleic acid was either cDNA or gDNA, and it came from T cells, B-cell-depleted T cells, or PBMCs.

The material sequenced was peripheral blood. J is TRBJ1-1 and V is TRBV7-8, with D unresolved. This clonotype was sampled from a woman in her forties or fifties with COVID-19, enrolled during active disease. The CDR3 reads CASSLALSEAEAFF. DNA of the CDR3: TGTGCCAGCAGCTTAGCGCTTTCGGAGGCTGAAGCTTTCTTT.